The rows below give T cell receptor beta chains drawn from one sample of a study of vaccination effects on CD4 cells after COVID-19. Their target antigens are unknown. Some clones are missing from TCRdb's copy, which holds only in-frame ones; the method was immunoSEQ multiplex PCR. This table has about 46,000 clones, about four fifths appearing once. The source was CD4+ T cells from PBMCs cultured without peptide, collected after COVID-19 vaccination. These receptors were obtained from a human donor who had a prior SARS-CoV-2 infection. Both conserved end residues are part of each CDR3. Fields, in order: CDR3 protein, CDR3 DNA, J gene, D gene, V gene, clone size. D genes are given only for firm matches. The size of a clone is reported for some rows only, either as once, few or many, or as a class for expanded clones.

cdr3_aa: CASSLVAGLFYEQYF
cdr3_nt: TGCGCCAGCAGCTTGGTCGCCGGACTTTTCTACGAGCAGTACTTC
j_call: TRBJ2-7
d_call: NA
v_call: TRBV5-1
clone_size: NA

cdr3_aa: CARSLCPCGKEGSYEQYF
cdr3_nt: TGTGCCAGAAGCTTATGTCCGTGCGGGAAGGAGGGATCCTACGAGCAGTACTTC
j_call: TRBJ2-7
d_call: NA
v_call: TRBV7-5
clone_size: NA

cdr3_aa: CASSIVPGNSGNTIYF
cdr3_nt: TGTGCCAGTAGTATAGTTCCAGGAAACTCTGGAAACACCATATATTTT
j_call: TRBJ1-3
d_call: NA
v_call: TRBV19
clone_size: NA

cdr3_aa: CASSLGGYEQYF
cdr3_nt: TGCGCCAGCAGCTTGGGGGGGTACGAGCAGTACTTC
j_call: TRBJ2-7
d_call: NA
v_call: TRBV5-1
clone_size: NA

cdr3_aa: CASSRTLSNYGYTF
cdr3_nt: TGTGCCAGTAGCAGGACCTTGAGTAACTATGGCTACACCTTC
j_call: TRBJ1-2
d_call: NA
v_call: TRBV19
clone_size: NA

cdr3_aa: CASSVQSGNTEAFF
cdr3_nt: TGTGCCAGCAGCGTTCAATCAGGAAACACTGAAGCTTTCTTT
j_call: TRBJ1-1
d_call: NA
v_call: TRBV9
clone_size: NA

cdr3_aa: CAIRETPSGGNSYNEQFF
cdr3_nt: TGTGCCATCAGAGAGACACCTAGCGGGGGCAACTCCTACAATGAGCAGTTCTTC
j_call: TRBJ2-1
d_call: TRBD2
v_call: TRBV10-3
clone_size: NA

cdr3_aa: CSVGVSTEAFF
cdr3_nt: TGCAGCGTTGGGGTGAGCACTGAAGCTTTCTTT
j_call: TRBJ1-1
d_call: NA
v_call: TRBV29-1
clone_size: NA

cdr3_aa: CASSRSQGVSYNEQFF
cdr3_nt: TGCGCCAGCAGCCGTTCACAGGGCGTATCCTACAATGAGCAGTTCTTC
j_call: TRBJ2-1
d_call: NA
v_call: TRBV4-1
clone_size: NA

cdr3_aa: CAISASGGTSTDTQYF
cdr3_nt: TGTGCCATCAGTGCCAGCGGAGGAACGAGCACAGATACGCAGTATTTT
j_call: TRBJ2-3
d_call: NA
v_call: TRBV10-3
clone_size: NA

cdr3_aa: CAYIPGSLGTSGGNEQFF
cdr3_nt: TGTGCCTACATTCCGGGCTCTCTAGGGACTAGCGGGGGGAATGAGCAGTTCTTC
j_call: TRBJ2-1
d_call: TRBD2
v_call: TRBV30
clone_size: NA

cdr3_aa: CASRFGGGHNEQFF
cdr3_nt: TGTGCCAGCCGATTCGGCGGGGGACACAATGAGCAGTTCTTC
j_call: TRBJ2-1
d_call: TRBD2
v_call: TRBV2
clone_size: NA

cdr3_aa: CASGGNTGELFF
cdr3_nt: TGTGCCAGCGGGGGGAACACCGGGGAGCTGTTTTTT
j_call: TRBJ2-2
d_call: NA
v_call: TRBV6-6
clone_size: NA

cdr3_aa: CASSPTGANTGELFF
cdr3_nt: TGTGCCAGCAGCCCCACAGGGGCAAACACCGGGGAGCTGTTTTTT
j_call: TRBJ2-2
d_call: TRBD1
v_call: TRBV7-3
clone_size: NA

cdr3_aa: CASSLALIMTQAINEKLFF
cdr3_nt: TGTGCCAGCAGCTTAGCGCTTATTATGACCCAGGCAATTAATGAAAAACTGTTTTTT
j_call: TRBJ1-4
d_call: NA
v_call: TRBV7-9
clone_size: NA

cdr3_aa: CASSGGGYGYTF
cdr3_nt: TGTGCCAGCAGCGGCGGTGGGTATGGCTACACCTTC
j_call: TRBJ1-2
d_call: NA
v_call: TRBV9
clone_size: NA

cdr3_aa: CATSSSIDRGLIYGYTF
cdr3_nt: TGTGCCACCAGCAGCTCAATCGACAGGGGGCTAATCTATGGCTACACCTTC
j_call: TRBJ1-2
d_call: TRBD1
v_call: TRBV15
clone_size: NA

cdr3_aa: CASSLWVAGAADTQYF
cdr3_nt: TGTGCCAGCAGCTTATGGGTAGCGGGAGCGGCAGATACGCAGTATTTT
j_call: TRBJ2-3
d_call: TRBD2
v_call: TRBV7-3
clone_size: NA

cdr3_aa: CASSPRWATTDTQYF
cdr3_nt: TGTGCCAGCAGTCCCCGTTGGGCGACCACAGATACGCAGTATTTT
j_call: TRBJ2-3
d_call: NA
v_call: TRBV6-2/TRBV6-3
clone_size: NA

cdr3_aa: CASSPQPGDEQYF
cdr3_nt: TGTGCCAGCAGCCCCCAACCAGGGGACGAGCAGTACTTC
j_call: TRBJ2-7
d_call: NA
v_call: TRBV7-9
clone_size: NA

cdr3_aa: CASSEEFYQGFSGYTF
cdr3_nt: TGTGCCAGCAGTGAAGAGTTTTATCAGGGGTTCTCTGGCTACACCTTC
j_call: TRBJ1-2
d_call: NA
v_call: TRBV6-1
clone_size: NA

cdr3_aa: CASSSGGAEPQHF
cdr3_nt: TGCGCCAGCAGCTCGGGAGGGGCAGAGCCCCAGCATTTT
j_call: TRBJ1-5
d_call: NA
v_call: TRBV5-1
clone_size: NA

cdr3_aa: CASSLVDRGYGYTF
cdr3_nt: TGTGCCAGCAGCTTAGTCGACAGGGGTTATGGCTACACCTTC
j_call: TRBJ1-2
d_call: TRBD1
v_call: TRBV7-9
clone_size: NA

cdr3_aa: CASASYSSGANVLTF
cdr3_nt: TGTGCCAGCGCGTCGTATAGCTCTGGGGCCAACGTCCTGACTTTC
j_call: TRBJ2-6
d_call: NA
v_call: TRBV6-5
clone_size: NA

cdr3_aa: CASSGRGAGATDTQYF
cdr3_nt: TGTGCCAGCAGTGGCCGTGGAGCGGGAGCGACAGATACGCAGTATTTT
j_call: TRBJ2-3
d_call: TRBD2
v_call: TRBV6-2/TRBV6-3
clone_size: NA

cdr3_aa: CASSLGSASDTQYF
cdr3_nt: TGCGCCAGCAGCTTGGGTTCCGCGTCAGATACGCAGTATTTT
j_call: TRBJ2-3
d_call: NA
v_call: TRBV5-1
clone_size: NA

cdr3_aa: CASSEARHLRNQPQHF
cdr3_nt: TGTGCCAGCAGTGAAGCCCGACACCTCAGGAATCAGCCCCAGCATTTT
j_call: TRBJ1-5
d_call: NA
v_call: TRBV2
clone_size: few

cdr3_aa: CASTLRNTKNTEAFF
cdr3_nt: TGTGCCAGCACCTTACGGAACACTAAGAACACTGAAGCTTTCTTT
j_call: TRBJ1-1
d_call: NA
v_call: TRBV6-5
clone_size: NA

cdr3_aa: CASSIREVYNEQFF
cdr3_nt: TGTGCCAGTAGTATAAGGGAGGTCTACAATGAGCAGTTCTTC
j_call: TRBJ2-1
d_call: NA
v_call: TRBV19
clone_size: NA

cdr3_aa: CASSYRGQGVYEQYF
cdr3_nt: TGTGCCAGCAGTTACCGGGGACAGGGTGTCTACGAGCAGTACTTC
j_call: TRBJ2-7
d_call: TRBD1
v_call: TRBV6-5
clone_size: NA

cdr3_aa: CASSVSGRTTGELFF
cdr3_nt: TGTGCCAGCAGCGTTAGCGGGAGAACGACCGGGGAGCTGTTTTTT
j_call: TRBJ2-2
d_call: TRBD2
v_call: TRBV9
clone_size: NA

cdr3_aa: CASGSDRATYEQYF
cdr3_nt: TGTGCTAGTGGTTCGGACAGGGCCACCTACGAGCAGTACTTC
j_call: TRBJ2-7
d_call: TRBD1
v_call: TRBV12-5
clone_size: NA

cdr3_aa: CATSAPAVKETQYF
cdr3_nt: TGTGCCACCAGTGCTCCAGCGGTAAAAGAGACCCAGTACTTC
j_call: TRBJ2-5
d_call: NA
v_call: TRBV24-1
clone_size: NA

cdr3_aa: CAWSASGIDEQFF
cdr3_nt: TGTGCCTGGAGCGCTAGCGGGATTGATGAGCAGTTCTTC
j_call: TRBJ2-1
d_call: TRBD2
v_call: TRBV30
clone_size: NA

cdr3_aa: CASSYLGFDEQFF
cdr3_nt: TGTGCCAGCAGTTACTTGGGATTCGATGAGCAGTTCTTC
j_call: TRBJ2-1
d_call: NA
v_call: TRBV6-5
clone_size: NA

cdr3_aa: CASSSGSHYNEQFF
cdr3_nt: TGTGCCAGCAGCTCAGGATCCCACTACAATGAGCAGTTCTTC
j_call: TRBJ2-1
d_call: NA
v_call: TRBV7-8
clone_size: NA

cdr3_aa: CASSFGGGQGAYAGYTF
cdr3_nt: TGTGCCAGCAGCTTCGGTGGAGGACAGGGGGCCTATGCTGGCTACACCTTC
j_call: TRBJ1-2
d_call: TRBD1
v_call: TRBV5-4
clone_size: NA

cdr3_aa: CASSLSLAGSYNEQFF
cdr3_nt: TGTGCCAGCAGCTTAAGTTTAGCGGGTTCCTACAATGAGCAGTTCTTC
j_call: TRBJ2-1
d_call: TRBD2
v_call: TRBV7-9
clone_size: NA

cdr3_aa: CASSPGGETQYF
cdr3_nt: TGTGCCAGCAGCCCCGGGGGAGAGACCCAGTACTTC
j_call: TRBJ2-5
d_call: NA
v_call: TRBV2
clone_size: NA

cdr3_aa: CASSRFSGGSYEQYF
cdr3_nt: TGTGCCAGCAGCCGTTTCTCAGGGGGCTCGTACGAGCAGTACTTC
j_call: TRBJ2-7
d_call: TRBD1
v_call: TRBV11-3
clone_size: NA

cdr3_aa: CASSPRQDSYEQYF
cdr3_nt: TGTGCCAGCTCACCTCGACAGGATTCCTACGAGCAGTACTTC
j_call: TRBJ2-7
d_call: NA
v_call: TRBV18
clone_size: few

cdr3_aa: CASRVESNTGELFF
cdr3_nt: TGTGCCAGCCGAGTTGAGAGTAACACCGGGGAGCTGTTTTTT
j_call: TRBJ2-2
d_call: NA
v_call: TRBV7-3
clone_size: few

cdr3_aa: CASSQDRLHEQYF
cdr3_nt: TGTGCCAGCTCACAAGACAGGCTCCACGAGCAGTACTTC
j_call: TRBJ2-7
d_call: NA
v_call: TRBV18
clone_size: NA

cdr3_aa: CASSPRQKSSYEQYF
cdr3_nt: TGTGCCAGCTCACCCAGACAGAAGAGCTCCTACGAGCAGTACTTC
j_call: TRBJ2-7
d_call: NA
v_call: TRBV18
clone_size: few

cdr3_aa: CATSRGLAGTGETQYF
cdr3_nt: TGTGCCACCAGCAGGGGACTAGCGGGAACGGGAGAGACCCAGTACTTC
j_call: TRBJ2-5
d_call: TRBD2
v_call: TRBV15
clone_size: NA

cdr3_aa: CASSLGSGSTNYGYTF
cdr3_nt: TGTGCCAGCAGCTTGGGCTCAGGTTCGACTAACTATGGCTACACCTTC
j_call: TRBJ1-2
d_call: NA
v_call: TRBV5-4
clone_size: NA

cdr3_aa: CASSLVFTGGYEQYF
cdr3_nt: TGTGCCAGCAGCTTGGTGTTCACAGGGGGCTACGAGCAGTACTTC
j_call: TRBJ2-7
d_call: TRBD1
v_call: TRBV5-6
clone_size: NA

cdr3_aa: CASYRGGETQYF
cdr3_nt: TGTGCCAGCTACAGGGGGGGAGAGACCCAGTACTTC
j_call: TRBJ2-5
d_call: NA
v_call: TRBV2
clone_size: NA